This passage covers 26 T cell receptor beta chains from one sample sequenced in a study of blood T cell repertoires in COVID-19. Sequenced by immunoSEQ multiplex PCR; TCRdb stores in-frame clones only, minus some. The sample consists of 200,000 or so clones, 86% of them appearing once. Sequenced: peripheral blood. These receptors originate from a woman aged 45-60 years with acute or convalescent COVID-19.

This chain uses TRBV4-3 with TRBJ2-5; 12 bases match TRBD1. The CDR3 is 15 residues long. In germline, CDR1 is LGHNA, CDR2 YSLEER. The ends lost 4 bases at V and 2 bases at J; junction bases unmatched: 2. In DNA form, the CDR3 reads TGCGCCAGCAGCCCGGGACAGGGGGCACAAGAGACCCAGTACTTC. Translating it yields CASSPGQGAQETQYF.

This chain joins TRBV6-6 and TRBJ1-5; 11 bases agree with TRBD1. With V trimmed by 0 bases and J by 7 bases, 5 bases remained unmatched. Looked up from germline, CDR1 is MNHNY and CDR2 is SVGAGI (reference sequence). This CDR3 contains 16 residues. The chain's CDR3 is CASSYSGQGEGQPQHF. Written as DNA, the CDR3 is TGTGCCAGCAGTTACTCGGGACAGGGGGAGGGACAGCCCCAGCATTTT.

The V gene is TRBV7-7, the J gene TRBJ2-3; 11 bases fit TRBD2. J was trimmed by 1 base and V by 5 bases; bases with no gene match: 5. The germline CDR1 and CDR2 sequences are SSHAT and FNYEAQ (reference sequence). The CDR3 runs 16 residues. CDR3 loop: CASSQMTSGGTDTQYF. The CDR3 DNA sequence: TGTGCCAGCAGCCAAATGACTAGCGGGGGCACAGATACGCAGTATTTT.

This clone was observed once. The genes are TRBV5-1 and TRBJ2-1, with 7 nucleotides matching TRBD2. The germline V gene encodes CDR1 SGHRS and CDR2 YFSETQ. The CDR3 sequence is 15 residues long. The junction had 7 bases not matched to a gene; V was cut back by 0 bases and J by 7 bases. The CDR3 DNA sequence: TGCGCCAGCAGCTTGGCCGCGGGGGAGTTAAATGAGCAGTTCTTC. Protein sequence: CASSLAAGELNEQFF.

The chain employs TRBV28 and TRBJ1-5, with 9 bases that match TRBD1. The CDR3 length is 13 residues. The ends lost 8 bases at V and 7 bases at J; junction bases unmatched: 6. Germline V gene sequence: CDR1 MDHEN, CDR2 SYDVKM. The CDR3 here is CASVTGGYQPQHF. CDR3 DNA: TGTGCCAGCGTGACAGGGGGGTACCAGCCCCAGCATTTT.

J is TRBJ1-2 and V is TRBV11-2; 9 bases map to TRBD1. Germline lookup yields CDR1 SGHAT and CDR2 FQNNGV. The CDR3 loop spans 14 amino acids. V lost 1 base, J lost 6 bases, and 3 bases stayed unmatched. CDR3 nucleotide sequence: TGTGCCAGCAGCTTAGCACAGGGGGCCCATGGCTACACCTTC. It yields the protein CASSLAQGAHGYTF.

The gene calls are TRBV7-6 and TRBJ2-7, with TRBD1 as a possible D gene (7 bases). Germline CDR1 SGHVS, CDR2 FNYEAQ. V lost 1 base and J 0 bases, leaving 13 bases between the germline ends. The CDR3 is 16 residues long. For the CDR3, the DNA is TGTGCCAGCAGCTTAGTTGTTCAGGGGGGCTCCTACGAGCAGTACTTC. Amino acid sequence: CASSLVVQGGSYEQYF.

The chain couples TRBV6-5 to TRBJ2-5; the match to TRBD2 covers 11 bases. J gave up 1 base and V 5 bases, and 3 bases lay outside the gene matches. The CDR3 sequence is 15 residues long. The germline V gene encodes CDR1 MNHEY and CDR2 SVGAGI. CDR3 region: CASSRLAGTQETQYF. The CDR3 nucleotides read TGTGCCAGCAGTCGACTAGCGGGGACCCAAGAGACCCAGTACTTC.

V and J are TRBV19 and TRBJ2-3; perhaps TRBD1 as D (5 bases). This CDR3 has 14 amino acids. The ends were cut back, 5 bases at V and 1 base at J, with 10 bases in the middle. Germline loops: CDR1 LNHDA, CDR2 SQIVND (reference sequence). This CDR3 is CASSPTDRTDTQYF. CDR3 DNA sequence: TGTGCCAGTAGTCCGACAGATCGCACAGATACGCAGTATTTT.

This clone was observed a handful of times. The V gene is TRBV4-3, the J gene TRBJ2-7; 7 bases align to TRBD2. Per germline, CDR1 LGHNA and CDR2 YSLEER. The CDR3 covers 13 residues. V lost 4 bases and J lost 5; bases outside the gene matches: 5. CDR3 in DNA: TGCGCCAGCAGCCTCGCGGGAGAAAACGAGCAGTACTTC. Translating gives CASSLAGENEQYF.

The chain links TRBV12-5 to TRBJ2-5; a possible D gene is TRBD1 (5 bases). CDR3 size: 12 residues. V lost 6 bases and J lost 5, with 10 bases in between. Germline CDR1 and CDR2: LGHNT and FRNRAP. For the CDR3, the DNA is TGTGCTAGTGGACAGGTTTCGGAGACCCAGTACTTC. Amino acid sequence: CASGQVSETQYF.

This sequence joins TRBV29-1 and TRBJ1-2, with 10 bases aligning to TRBD1. The germline gives CDR1 SQVTM, CDR2 ANQGSEA. After removal of 7 bases from V and 6 bases from J, the junction contained 2 bases not matched to a gene. The CDR3 contains 11 residues. CDR3 sequence reads: CSGQGANGYTF. The CDR3 DNA is TGCAGCGGACAGGGGGCGAATGGCTACACCTTC.

The rearrangement uses TRBV6-2 or TRBV6-3 and TRBJ2-3, with D possibly TRBD2 on 6 matching bases. V lost 4 bases and J lost 3, with 17 bases in between. This CDR3 has 16 residues. Germline CDR1 reads MNHEY; CDR2 reads SVGEGT. The CDR3 protein is CASSFAGSGRTDTQYF. CDR3 bases: TGTGCCAGCAGTTTCGCTGGTAGCGGTCGTACAGATACGCAGTATTTT.

The chain carries TRBV3-1 (or the pseudogene TRBV3-2) and TRBJ2-3, with a weak D call TRBD1 (6 bases). Looked up from germline, CDR1 is LGHDT and CDR2 is YNNKEL (reference sequence). Trimming took 4 bases from V and 9 from J, leaving 14 bases between them. This CDR3 region has 13 residues. CDR3 amino acids: CASSPIGDTTQYF. The DNA for the CDR3 is TGTGCCAGCAGCCCGATCGGGGACACAACGCAGTATTTT.

The rearrangement uses TRBV7-6 and TRBJ1-6, with D perhaps matching TRBD1 (6 bases). The CDR3 runs to 17 residues. From germline, CDR1 is SGHVS and CDR2 FNYEAQ. V was shortened by 1 base and J by 11 bases, with 21 bases between the two germline ends. Here the CDR3 reads CASSLERGALTITPLHF. The CDR3 coding sequence is TGTGCCAGCAGCTTAGAGCGGGGGGCTTTAACTATAACACCCCTCCACTTT.

The chain carries TRBV7-9 and TRBJ1-1; 7 nucleotides line up with TRBD1. In germline, CDR1 is SEHNR, CDR2 FQNEAQ (reference sequence). The CDR3 consists of 14 residues. After removal of 2 bases from V and 3 bases from J, the junction contained 3 bases not matched to a gene. CDR3 loop: CASSLTGVYTEAFF. Here the CDR3 DNA reads TGTGCCAGCAGCTTAACAGGGGTGTACACTGAAGCTTTCTTT.

The genes are TRBV9 and TRBJ2-7; TRBD2 aligns across 7 bases. The J segment lost 3 bases and the V segment lost 4 bases, leaving 10 bases of the junction unmatched. The germline V gene encodes CDR1 SGDLS and CDR2 YYNGEE. The CDR3 is made up of 15 amino acids. In DNA, the CDR3 is TGTGCCAGCAGCCCCCGTGGGGGGGATAACTACGAGCAGTACTTC. Its translation: CASSPRGGDNYEQYF.

For the CDR3, the DNA is TGCGCCAGCAGCCAAGATTCAGGGGTTGGAACTGAAGCTTTCTTT. This sequence encodes CASSQDSGVGTEAFF. This chain connects TRBV4-3 to TRBJ1-1; D perhaps matches TRBD1 (6 bases). Trimming took off 0 bases at V and 5 bases at J, with 13 bases between the two ends. Germline CDR1 is LGHNA and CDR2 is YSLEER. CDR3 length: 15 residues.

This clone was seen a single time. CDR3 DNA sequence: TGTGCCACCAGTCCGATGGACAGCTCCTACAATGAGCAGTTCTTC. Its translation is CATSPMDSSYNEQFF. The chain joins TRBV24-1 to TRBJ2-1, with D maybe TRBD1 (6 bases). CDR1 is KGHDR and CDR2 is SFDVKD in the germline V gene. There are 15 residues in the CDR3. V was pared by 6 bases and J by 0 bases, with 11 bases between.

The rearrangement uses TRBV7-2 and TRBJ2-3; D call uncertain. The V gene's germline CDR1 is SGHTA and CDR2 FQGNSA. The CDR3 loop spans 16 amino acids. V dropped 1 base and J dropped 2 bases, with 13 bases sitting between them. Written as DNA, the CDR3 is TGTGCCAGCAGCTTAGATCCGGGTCCTACCACAGATACGCAGTATTTT. This translates into CASSLDPGPTTDTQYF.

V gene TRBV7-9 combines with J gene TRBJ1-4; the match to TRBD1 covers 7 bases. The junction had 5 bases not matched to a gene; V was cut back by 5 bases and J by 2 bases. Germline-derived CDR1 and CDR2 are SEHNR and FQNEAQ (reference sequence). The CDR3 spans 15 residues. CDR3: CASSRPGQTNEKLFF. The CDR3 region has the DNA TGTGCCAGCAGCCGCCCGGGACAGACTAATGAAAAACTGTTTTTT.

This chain connects TRBV7-2 to TRBJ1-5; TRBD1 is a possible D gene (5 bases). V gave up 5 bases and J gave up 0 bases, with 11 bases separating them. The CDR3 totals 15 residues. Germline CDR1 is SGHTA and CDR2 is FQGNSA. Here the CDR3 reads CASSAFRDSNQPQHF. CDR3 coding DNA: TGTGCCAGCAGCGCCTTCAGGGATAGCAATCAGCCCCAGCATTTT.

The chain is built from TRBV9 and TRBJ2-5, with TRBD2 identical over 8 bases. The CDR3 consists of 13 residues. Germline V lookup: CDR1 SGDLS, CDR2 YYNGEE. Germline trimming cut 1 base from V and 4 bases from J; bases unmatched to any gene: 0. The CDR3 here is CASSVLAGETQYF. CDR3 sequence (DNA): TGTGCCAGCAGCGTACTAGCGGGAGAGACCCAGTACTTC.

The V and J genes are TRBV19 and TRBJ1-6; D is perhaps TRBD1 (6 bases). The germline V and J ends were trimmed by 9 bases and 1 base, with 10 bases remaining between them. The CDR3 contains 14 residues. Germline V gives CDR1 LNHDA, CDR2 SQIVND (reference sequence). The chain's CDR3 is CASLQGSYNSPLHF. The DNA for the CDR3 is TGTGCCAGCCTACAGGGATCCTATAATTCACCCCTCCACTTT.

The V gene is TRBV5-1, the J gene TRBJ1-1; weak D call: TRBD1 (5 bases). Trimming removed 0 bases at V and 0 bases at J, with 12 bases between. The CDR3 totals 16 residues. Germline CDR1 is SGHRS and CDR2 is YFSETQ. CDR3 bases: TGCGCCAGCAGCTTGGCGGGCGGAGGGGTGAACACTGAAGCTTTCTTT. Translated: CASSLAGGGVNTEAFF.

The chain recombines TRBV11-2 with TRBJ2-6; TRBD2 matches 9 bases. The CDR3 has 16 amino acids. V shed 6 bases and J 2 bases; nucleotides not matched to a gene: 5. Germline values: CDR1 SGHAT, CDR2 FQNNGV. The CDR3 nucleotides are TGTGCCAGCAGACAGGCGGGAGGGACTGGGGCCAACGTCCTGACTTTC. It codes for CASRQAGGTGANVLTF. Variable domain in full (rest from reference TRBV11-2 and TRBJ2-6): EAGVAQSPRYKIIEKRQSVAFWCNPISGHATLYWYQQILGQGPKLLIQFQNNGVVDDSQLPKDRFSAERLKGVDSTLKIQPAKLEDSAVYLCASRQAGGTGANVLTFGAGSRLTVL.